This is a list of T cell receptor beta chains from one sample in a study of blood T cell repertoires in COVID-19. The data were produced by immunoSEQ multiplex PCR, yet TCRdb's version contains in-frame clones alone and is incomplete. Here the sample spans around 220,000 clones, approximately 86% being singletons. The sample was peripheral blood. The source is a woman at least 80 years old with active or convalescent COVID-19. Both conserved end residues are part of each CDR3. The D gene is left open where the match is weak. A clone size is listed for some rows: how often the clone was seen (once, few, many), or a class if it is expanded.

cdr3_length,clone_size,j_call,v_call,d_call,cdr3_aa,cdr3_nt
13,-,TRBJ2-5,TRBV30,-,CAWSFGGMETQYF,TGTGCCTGGAGTTTCGGGGGTATGGAGACCCAGTACTTC
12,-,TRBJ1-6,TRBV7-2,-,CASSLTLAPLHF,TGTGCCAGCAGCCTGACTCTTGCCCCCCTCCACTTT
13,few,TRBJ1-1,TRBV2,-,CASRREADTEAFF,TGTGCCAGCAGGAGGGAGGCTGACACTGAAGCTTTCTTT
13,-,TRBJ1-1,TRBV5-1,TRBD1,CASSLGGDREAFF,TGCGCCAGCAGCTTGGGTGGGGACAGGGAAGCTTTCTTT
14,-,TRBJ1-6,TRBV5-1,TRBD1,CASSSGQGSSPLHF,TGCGCCAGCAGCTCTGGACAGGGAAGTTCACCCCTCCACTTT
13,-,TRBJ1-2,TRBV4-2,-,CASSQGQDYGYTF,TGTGCCAGCAGCCAAGGGCAGGACTATGGCTACACCTTC
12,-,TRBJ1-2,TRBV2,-,CASSLGGYGYTF,TGTGCCAGCAGTCTTGGCGGCTATGGCTACACCTTC
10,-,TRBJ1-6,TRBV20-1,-,CSAFLSPLHF,TGCAGTGCTTTCCTATCACCCCTCCACTTT
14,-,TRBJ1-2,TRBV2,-,CASSGTPTNYGYTF,TGTGCCAGCAGCGGGACTCCTACTAACTATGGCTACACCTTC
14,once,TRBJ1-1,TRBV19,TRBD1,CASTETGRNTEAFF,TGTGCCAGTACTGAGACAGGGCGGAACACTGAAGCTTTCTTT
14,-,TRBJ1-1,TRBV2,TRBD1,CASTSQGANTEAFF,TGTGCCAGCACTTCCCAGGGGGCGAACACTGAAGCTTTCTTT
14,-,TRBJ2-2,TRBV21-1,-,CASSNSRGAGELFF,TGTGCCAGCAGCAACTCCAGGGGCGCCGGGGAGCTGTTTTTT
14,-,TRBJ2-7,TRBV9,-,CASSVDRLTHEQYF,TGTGCCAGCAGCGTAGATCGGTTAACCCACGAGCAGTACTTC
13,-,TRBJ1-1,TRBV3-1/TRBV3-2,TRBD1,CASSQDRGQEAFF,TGTGCCAGCAGCCAAGATCGGGGACAGGAAGCTTTCTTT
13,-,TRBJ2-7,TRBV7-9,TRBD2,CASSLAGGYEQYF,TGTGCCAGCTCTCTAGCGGGAGGGTACGAGCAGTACTTC
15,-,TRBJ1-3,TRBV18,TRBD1,CASSPTTGSGNTIYF,TGTGCCAGCTCACCGACGACAGGGTCTGGAAACACCATATATTTT
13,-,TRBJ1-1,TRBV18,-,CATAPGMNTEAFF,TGTGCCACCGCCCCGGGAATGAACACTGAAGCTTTCTTT
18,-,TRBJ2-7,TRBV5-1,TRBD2,CASSLAAPVASGSYEQYF,TGCGCCAGCAGCTTGGCCGCCCCGGTAGCTAGCGGATCCTACGAGCAGTACTTC
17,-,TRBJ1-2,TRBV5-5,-,CASSLASVDRPFYGYTF,TGTGCCAGCAGCTTGGCCTCCGTCGACAGACCTTTCTATGGCTACACCTTC
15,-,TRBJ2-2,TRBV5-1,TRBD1,CASSRDRVNTGELFF,TGCGCCAGCAGCCGGGACAGGGTGAACACCGGGGAGCTGTTTTTT
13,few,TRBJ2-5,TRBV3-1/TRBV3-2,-,CASSQDGGETQYF,TGTGCCAGCAGCCAAGACGGCGGGGAGACCCAGTACTTC
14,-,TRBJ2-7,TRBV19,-,CATNEGVSSYEQYF,TGTGCCACCAACGAGGGGGTCTCCTCCTACGAGCAGTACTTC
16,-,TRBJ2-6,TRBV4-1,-,CASSHTRSSGANVLTF,TGCGCCAGCAGCCACACGAGAAGCTCTGGGGCCAACGTCCTGACTTTC
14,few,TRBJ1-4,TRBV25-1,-,CASSERQGDEKLFF,TGTGCCAGCAGTGAAAGGCAGGGTGATGAAAAACTGTTTTTT
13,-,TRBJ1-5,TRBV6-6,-,CASRGHREQPQHF,TGTGCCAGCAGAGGACATAGGGAACAGCCCCAGCATTTT
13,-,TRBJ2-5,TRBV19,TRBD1,CASSMGQLETQYF,TGTGCCAGTAGTATGGGACAGCTGGAGACCCAGTACTTC
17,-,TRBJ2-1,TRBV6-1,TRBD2,CASSEARLAAYYNEQFF,TGTGCCAGCAGTGAAGCCCGACTAGCGGCCTACTACAATGAGCAGTTCTTC
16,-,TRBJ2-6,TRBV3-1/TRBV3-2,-,CASSQTGSSGANVLTF,TGTGCCAGCAGCCAGACAGGTAGCTCTGGGGCCAACGTCCTGACTTTC
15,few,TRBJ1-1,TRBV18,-,CASSPEQGRNTEAFF,TGTGCCAGCTCACCAGAACAGGGCAGGAACACTGAAGCTTTCTTT
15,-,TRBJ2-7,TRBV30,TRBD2,CAWSVLAGVTYEQYF,TGTGCCTGGAGTGTACTAGCGGGAGTCACCTACGAGCAGTACTTC
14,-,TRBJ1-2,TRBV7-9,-,CASSLFGQPYGYTF,TGTGCCAGCAGCTTATTTGGGCAGCCCTATGGCTACACCTTC
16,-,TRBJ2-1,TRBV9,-,CASSLSRSTTYNEQFF,TGTGCCAGCAGCCTGAGCCGGTCGACAACGTACAATGAGCAGTTCTTC
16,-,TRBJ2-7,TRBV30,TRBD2,CAWSVGLARSSYEQYF,TGTGCCTGGAGTGTAGGACTAGCGAGGAGCTCCTACGAGCAGTACTTC
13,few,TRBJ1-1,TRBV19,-,CASSMSAGTEAFF,TGTGCCAGTAGTATGTCGGCAGGCACTGAAGCTTTCTTT
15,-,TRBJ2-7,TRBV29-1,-,CSATNGYGTISEQYF,TGCAGCGCCACAAACGGTTACGGGACAATTAGCGAGCAGTACTTC
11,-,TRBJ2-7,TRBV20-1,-,CSARVVYEQYF,TGCAGTGCTAGAGTCGTCTACGAGCAGTACTTC